This TCR beta chain was sequenced for a study of T cell responses to AZD1222 COVID-19 vaccine. Study findings and constraints: After two AZD1222 doses, spike-specific TCR breadth and depth rose versus day 0. Regions left unmutated in variants are reportedly the target of nearly half of spike-specific TCRs. White British people made up most donors, females outnumbered males, and clonal diversity was possibly underestimated.

Points on this clone: Its antigen is currently unknown.

Germline CDR1 reads SNHLY; CDR2 reads FYNNEI. Trimming pared 1 base from V and 2 bases from J, leaving 10 bases between. This CDR3 region has 15 residues. Sequencing was performed with immunoSEQ multiplex PCR; in TCRdb, only in-frame clones are kept and a portion is missing. The sample shows 130,000 to 150,000 clones, 92% of them seen only once. Specimen: peripheral blood, collected on day 0 of AZD1222 vaccination. The receptor's source is an adult in good health. The rearrangement links TRBV2 to TRBJ2-3, with a weak D call TRBD2 (6 bases). The CDR3 sequence is CASSEDGGVTDTQYF. CDR3 bases: TGTGCCAGCAGTGAAGATGGCGGGGTCACAGATACGCAGTATTTT.